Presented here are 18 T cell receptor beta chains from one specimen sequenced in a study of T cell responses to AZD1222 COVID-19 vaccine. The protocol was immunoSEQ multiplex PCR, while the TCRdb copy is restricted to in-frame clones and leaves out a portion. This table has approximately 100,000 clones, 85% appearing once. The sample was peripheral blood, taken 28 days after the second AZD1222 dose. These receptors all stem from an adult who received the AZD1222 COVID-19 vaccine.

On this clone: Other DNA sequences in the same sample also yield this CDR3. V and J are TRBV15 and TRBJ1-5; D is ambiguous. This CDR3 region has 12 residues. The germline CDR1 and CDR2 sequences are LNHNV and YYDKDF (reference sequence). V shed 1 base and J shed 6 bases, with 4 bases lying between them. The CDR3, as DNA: TGTGCCACCAGCAGAGCGGGTCAGCCCCAGCATTTT. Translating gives CATSRAGQPQHF.

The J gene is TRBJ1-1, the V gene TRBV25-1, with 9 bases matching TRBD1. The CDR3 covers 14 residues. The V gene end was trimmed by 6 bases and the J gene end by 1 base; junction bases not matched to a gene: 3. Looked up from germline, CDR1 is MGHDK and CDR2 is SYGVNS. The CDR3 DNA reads TGTGCCAGCAGCGACAGGGGGTGGAACACTGAAGCTTTCTTT. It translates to CASSDRGWNTEAFF.

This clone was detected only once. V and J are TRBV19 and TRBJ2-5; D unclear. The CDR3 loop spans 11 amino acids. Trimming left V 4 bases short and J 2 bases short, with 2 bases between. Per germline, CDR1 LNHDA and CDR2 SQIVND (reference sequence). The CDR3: CASSTQETQYF. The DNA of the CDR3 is TGTGCCAGTAGTACACAAGAGACCCAGTACTTC.

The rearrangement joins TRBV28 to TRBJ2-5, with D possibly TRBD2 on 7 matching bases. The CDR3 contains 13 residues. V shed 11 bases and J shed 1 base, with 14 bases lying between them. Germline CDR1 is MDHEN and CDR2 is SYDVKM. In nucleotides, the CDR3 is TGTGCCGGGGGGGCTAGCGGCCAAGAGACCCAGTACTTC. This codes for CAGGASGQETQYF.

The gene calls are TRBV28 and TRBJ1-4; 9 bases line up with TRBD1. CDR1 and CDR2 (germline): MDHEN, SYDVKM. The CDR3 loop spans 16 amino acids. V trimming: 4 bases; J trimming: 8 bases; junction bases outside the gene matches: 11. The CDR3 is CASSSNLQGALEKLFF. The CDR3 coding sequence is TGTGCCAGCAGTTCAAACCTACAGGGGGCTTTGGAAAAACTGTTTTTT.

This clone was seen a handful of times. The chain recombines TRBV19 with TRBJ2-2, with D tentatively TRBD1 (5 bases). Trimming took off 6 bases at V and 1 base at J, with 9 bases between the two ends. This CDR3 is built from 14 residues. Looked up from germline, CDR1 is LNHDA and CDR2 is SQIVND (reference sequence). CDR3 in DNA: TGTGCCAGTAGCCAAGGACAGAACACCGGGGAGCTGTTTTTT. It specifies CASSQGQNTGELFF.

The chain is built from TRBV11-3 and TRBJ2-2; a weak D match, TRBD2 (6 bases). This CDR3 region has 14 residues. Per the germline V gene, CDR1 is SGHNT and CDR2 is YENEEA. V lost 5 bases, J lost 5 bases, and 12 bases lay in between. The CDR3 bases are TGTGCCAGCAGCCCTTACGGGGGAACCGGGGAGCTGTTTTTT. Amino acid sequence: CASSPYGGTGELFF.

The CDR3 bases are TGTGCCAGCAGCCCGGTCGGGTCTGGAAACACCATATATTTT. Amino acids: CASSPVGSGNTIYF. V is TRBV5-6 and J is TRBJ1-3, with D hard to call. This CDR3 is 14 amino acids long. CDR1 and CDR2 (germline): SGHDT, YYEEEE. Trimming shortened V by 4 bases and J by 1 base, and 9 bases separated the two germline ends.

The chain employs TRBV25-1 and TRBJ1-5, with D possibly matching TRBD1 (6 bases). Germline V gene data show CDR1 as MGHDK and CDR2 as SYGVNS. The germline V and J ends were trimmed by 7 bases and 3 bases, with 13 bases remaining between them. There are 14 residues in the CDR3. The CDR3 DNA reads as TGTGCCAGCAAAGCCCAGGGGAACAATCAGCCCCAGCATTTT. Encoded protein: CASKAQGNNQPQHF. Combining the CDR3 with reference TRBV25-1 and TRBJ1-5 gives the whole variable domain EADIYQTPRYLVIGTGKKITLECSQTMGHDKMYWYQQDPGMELHLIHYSYGVNSTEKGDLSSESTVSRIRTEHFPLTLESARPSHTSQYLCASKAQGNNQPQHFGDGTRLSIL.

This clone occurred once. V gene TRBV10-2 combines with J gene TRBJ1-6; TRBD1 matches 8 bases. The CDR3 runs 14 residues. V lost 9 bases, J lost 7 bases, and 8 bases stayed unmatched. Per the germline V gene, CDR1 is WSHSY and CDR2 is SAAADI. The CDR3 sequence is CASVQGARNSPLHF. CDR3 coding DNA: TGCGCCAGTGTTCAGGGGGCTCGGAATTCACCCCTCCACTTT.

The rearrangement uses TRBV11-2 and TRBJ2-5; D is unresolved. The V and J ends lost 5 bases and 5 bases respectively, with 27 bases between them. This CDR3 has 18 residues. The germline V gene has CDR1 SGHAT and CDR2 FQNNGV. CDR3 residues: CASSRVPEDDVKKETQYF. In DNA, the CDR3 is TGTGCCAGCAGCCGGGTCCCGGAAGACGACGTCAAAAAGGAGACCCAGTACTTC.

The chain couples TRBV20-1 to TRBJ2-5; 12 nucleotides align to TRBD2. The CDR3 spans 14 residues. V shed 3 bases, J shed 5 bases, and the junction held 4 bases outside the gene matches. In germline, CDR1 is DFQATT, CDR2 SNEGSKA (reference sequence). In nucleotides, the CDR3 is TGCAGTGCTAGTGGACTAGCGGGATCTGAGACCCAGTACTTC. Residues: CSASGLAGSETQYF.

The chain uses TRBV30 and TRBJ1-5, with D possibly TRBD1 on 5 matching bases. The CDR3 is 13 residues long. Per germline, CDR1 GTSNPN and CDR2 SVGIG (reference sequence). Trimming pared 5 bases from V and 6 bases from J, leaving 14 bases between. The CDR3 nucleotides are TGTGCCTGGGGGGACCCGGGAAGTCAGCCCCAGCATTTT. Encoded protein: CAWGDPGSQPQHF.

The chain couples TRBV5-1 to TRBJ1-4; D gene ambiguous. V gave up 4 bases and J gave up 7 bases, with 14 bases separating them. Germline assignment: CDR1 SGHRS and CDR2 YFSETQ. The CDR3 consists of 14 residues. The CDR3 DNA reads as TGCGCCAGCAGCATAGCAGGATCTGGTGAAAAACTGTTTTTT. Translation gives CASSIAGSGEKLFF.

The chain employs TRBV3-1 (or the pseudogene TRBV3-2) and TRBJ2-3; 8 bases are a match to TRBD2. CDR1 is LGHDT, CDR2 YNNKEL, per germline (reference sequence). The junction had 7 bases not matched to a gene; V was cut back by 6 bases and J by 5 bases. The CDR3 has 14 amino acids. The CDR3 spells CASSPTSVGDTQYF. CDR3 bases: TGTGCCAGCAGTCCGACTAGCGTGGGAGATACGCAGTATTTT.

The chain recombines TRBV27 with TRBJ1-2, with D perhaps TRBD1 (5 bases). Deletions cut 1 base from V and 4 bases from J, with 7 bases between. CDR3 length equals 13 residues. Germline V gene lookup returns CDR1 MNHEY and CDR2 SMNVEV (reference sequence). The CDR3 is CASSLWGGYGYTF. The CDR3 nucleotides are TGTGCCAGCAGTTTATGGGGGGGCTATGGCTACACCTTC.

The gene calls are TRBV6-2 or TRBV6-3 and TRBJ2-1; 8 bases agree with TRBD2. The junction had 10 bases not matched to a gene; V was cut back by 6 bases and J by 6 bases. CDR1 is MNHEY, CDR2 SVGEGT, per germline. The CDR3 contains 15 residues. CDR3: CASSQVVAGPNEQFF. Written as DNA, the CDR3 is TGTGCCAGCAGCCAGGTGGTAGCGGGACCCAATGAGCAGTTCTTC.

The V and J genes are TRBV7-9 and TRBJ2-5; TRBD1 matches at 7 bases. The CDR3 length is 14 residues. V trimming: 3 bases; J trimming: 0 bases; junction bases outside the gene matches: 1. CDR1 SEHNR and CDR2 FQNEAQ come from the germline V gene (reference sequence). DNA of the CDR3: TGTGCCAGCAGCTTCAGGGGGAACCAAGAGACCCAGTACTTC. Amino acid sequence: CASSFRGNQETQYF.